This T cell receptor (beta chain) was profiled in a study of patients and donors after allogeneic stem cell transplantation. This clonotype was counted a few times. MiXCR, run by TCRdb on the RT-PCR reads, gives a single entry per CDR3 protein. The repertoire includes about 23,000 distinct CDR3 sequences, about 28% of them detected once, and 48% sits in the top ten. V shed 0 bases and J 2 bases; nucleotides not matched to a gene: 2. CDR3 length equals 14 residues. The germline CDR1 and CDR2 sequences are SGHRS and YFSETQ. This sequence originates from a human donor who was either an allogeneic HSCT recipient or a stem cell or donor lymphocyte infusion donor (not recorded which). It is not recorded whose cells these are; they may come from a transplant donor. The rearrangement joins TRBV5-1 to TRBJ2-7; 7 bases are shared with TRBD1. Sequenced input: blood, either unsorted or a sorted T cell fraction (not recorded which). CDR3: CASSLGTGPYEQYF. CDR3 in DNA: TGCGCCAGCAGCTTGGGGACAGGCCCCTACGAGCAGTACTTC.